The source of this T cell receptor beta chain is a study of read filtering for tumor transcriptome and immune sequencing. Whole-study context: IR-seq gave about 3.5 to 10.27 million TCR reads per sample; RNA-seq gave about 80 to 1273.

Points from the study as a whole: Correlation between methods rose after single-read clonotypes were removed.

CDR3 length: 14 amino acids. Germline CDR1 is SQVTM and CDR2 is ANQGSEA. Losses at the gene ends were 5 bases for V and 6 bases for J; bases not matched to a gene: 11. This clonotype occurred many times. Its target is unknown. From 350 to 500 ng of RNA, a library with molecular barcoded alpha/delta and beta/gamma adaptors was made. MiXCR was run by TCRdb on the reads, yielding one entry per CDR3 protein. The data show roughly 82,000 distinct CDR3 sequences, 9% to 15% seen once. The receptor's source is a donor at least 40 years old with multiple myeloma. What was sequenced was a population of CD138-negative cells sorted from bone marrow. The chain couples TRBV29-1 to TRBJ2-7; 9 nucleotides agree with TRBD1. The chain's CDR3 is CSVRTGTGFFEQYF. The CDR3 DNA reads TGCAGCGTTCGAACCGGGACAGGGTTCTTCGAGCAGTACTTC.